The 8 T cell receptor beta chains reported below all come from one sample, sequenced in a study of OX40 agonist ivuxolimab in advanced cancers. Profiled with immunoSEQ multiplex PCR; TCRdb holds only in-frame clones, not every one. This table has about 73,000 clones, 85% to 90% appearing once. The sequencing used CD4+ or CD8+ T cells sorted from blood, collected in a trial of the OX40 agonist ivuxolimab. These receptors were taken from an adult with an advanced solid tumor such as melanoma, head and neck, liver or kidney cancer.

This chain connects TRBV7-9 to TRBJ2-5; TRBD1 matches 10 bases. From germline, CDR1 is SEHNR and CDR2 FQNEAQ (reference sequence). CDR3 length equals 18 residues. V lost 3 bases, J lost 0 bases, and 10 bases stayed unmatched. The CDR3 coding sequence is TGTGCCAGCAGCTTGGGACAGGGGAGGGGAGGGCACCAAGAGACCCAGTACTTC. This gives the protein CASSLGQGRGGHQETQYF.

The chain links TRBV28 to TRBJ2-7; possibly TRBD2 for D (6 bases). CDR3 length: 15 residues. CDR1 MDHEN and CDR2 SYDVKM come from the germline V gene. Trimming cost V 6 bases and J 3 bases, with 18 bases left between them. The CDR3 is CASRPLSGGRYEQYF. In DNA, the CDR3 is TGTGCCAGCAGGCCGTTGAGCGGAGGGCGCTACGAGCAGTACTTC.

This chain joins TRBV19 and TRBJ2-7, with 9 bases lining up with TRBD1. Germline assignment: CDR1 LNHDA and CDR2 SQIVND (reference sequence). The CDR3 has 15 residues. Losses at the gene ends were 5 bases for V and 1 base for J; bases not matched to a gene: 6. CDR3 amino acids: CASSPPGQGSYEQYF. CDR3 coding DNA: TGTGCCAGTAGTCCCCCGGGACAGGGTTCCTACGAGCAGTACTTC.

The chain recombines TRBV4-1 with TRBJ2-2; 8 nucleotides line up with TRBD2. The CDR3 is made up of 16 amino acids. J lost 6 bases, V lost 0 bases, and 6 bases had no gene match. Germline CDR1 is MGHRA and CDR2 is YSYEKL. The CDR3 sequence: CASSQEEREPAGELFF. The CDR3 bases are TGCGCCAGCAGCCAAGAAGAGCGGGAGCCCGCCGGGGAGCTGTTTTTT.

This chain connects TRBV30 to TRBJ2-3, with D possibly being TRBD1 or TRBD2 (5 bases each). The CDR3 contains 14 residues. The ends were cut back, 6 bases at V and 5 bases at J, with 18 bases in the middle. Germline lookup yields CDR1 GTSNPN and CDR2 SVGIG (reference sequence). As DNA, the CDR3 is TGTGCCTGTCACGGGACCGGTGGTGGAGATACGCAGTATTTT. Amino acids: CACHGTGGGDTQYF. Looking up the rest from reference TRBV30 and TRBJ2-3 gives the full variable domain: SQTIHQWPATLVQPVGSPLSLECTVEGTSNPNLYWYRQAAGRGLQLLFYSVGIGQISSEVPQNLSASRPQDRQFILSSKKLLLSDSGFYLCACHGTGGGDTQYFGPGTRLTVL.

V is TRBV28 and J is TRBJ2-1, with a tentative D call TRBD2 (5 bases). From germline, CDR1 is MDHEN and CDR2 SYDVKM. Trimming cost V 7 bases and J 9 bases, with 10 bases left between them. This CDR3 has 11 residues. The CDR3 reads CASTGAVEQFF. The CDR3 DNA sequence: TGTGCCAGCACCGGAGCGGTTGAGCAGTTCTTC. Full variable domain (missing parts from reference TRBV28 and TRBJ2-1): DVKVTQSSRYLVKRTGEKVFLECVQDMDHENMFWYRQDPGLGLRLIYFSYDVKMKEKGDIPEGYSVSREKKERFSLILESASTNQTSMYLCASTGAVEQFFGPGTRLTVL.

V usage is TRBV5-1 and J usage is TRBJ2-7; D not certain. Trimming left V 5 bases short and J 5 bases short, with 8 bases between. This CDR3 is built from 11 residues. CDR1 SGHRS and CDR2 YFSETQ come from the germline V gene. The CDR3 DNA follows: TGCGCCAGCAGGAACGCTAACGAGCAGTACTTC. Translation gives CASRNANEQYF.

The chain couples TRBV9 to TRBJ2-7; 9 nucleotides align to TRBD2. This CDR3 region has 15 residues. V was pared by 0 bases and J by 4 bases, with 5 bases of the junction left unmatched. Germline CDR1 is SGDLS and CDR2 is YYNGEE. The CDR3 here is CASSVGTSERYEQYF. The CDR3 DNA sequence: TGTGCCAGCAGCGTAGGGACTAGCGAGAGATACGAGCAGTACTTC.